This is a list of T cell receptor beta chains from one sample in a study of prognosis after radiotherapy for stage I lung cancer. TCRdb recomputed calls from the multiplex PCR reads with MiXCR, one row per CDR3 protein. The table includes roughly 30,000 distinct CDR3 sequences, over 45% detected once. The sample in question was PBMCs, obtained before or after stereotactic body radiation therapy (not recorded which). The receptors were gathered from a donor over 45 with non-small cell lung cancer. Both conserved end residues are part of each CDR3. D genes are given only for firm matches. Only part of the rows carry a size: once, few, many, or a class if the clone is expanded.

D | J | V | size | CDR3 | DNA
TRBD1 | TRBJ2-7 | TRBV6-2/TRBV6-3 | - | CASSEGTGDLYEQYF | TGTGCCAGCAGTGAAGGGACAGGGGACCTCTACGAGCAGTACTTC
TRBD1 | TRBJ1-1 | TRBV7-2 | many | CASSSWGGQELLNTEAFF | TGTGCCAGCAGCTCGTGGGGGGGACAGGAGCTCTTGAACACTGAAGCTTTCTTT
- | TRBJ2-7 | TRBV6-9 | many | CASSYLPRGQDGNEQYF | TGTGCCAGCAGTTACCTCCCACGGGGGCAGGACGGCAACGAGCAGTACTTC
- | TRBJ1-2 | TRBV5-1 | medium-sized | CASSLNGDTDNGYTF | TGCGCCAGCAGCTTAAACGGGGACACTGACAATGGCTACACCTTC
- | TRBJ2-3 | TRBV7-2 | - | CASSAPLRGNRRYTQYF | TGTGCCAGCAGCGCTCCGTTAAGAGGTAACCGGCGTTATACGCAGTATTTT
- | TRBJ1-6 | TRBV20-1 | - | CSVGGFDSPLHF | TGCAGTGTGGGTGGTTTTGATTCACCCCTCCACTTT
TRBD2 | TRBJ2-1 | TRBV3-1 | many | CASSQGLAGIEQFF | TGTGCCAGCAGCCAAGGACTAGCGGGGATAGAGCAGTTCTTC
- | TRBJ1-3 | TRBV6-2/TRBV6-3 | once | CASIGTGCGNTIYF | TGTGCCAGCATTGGAACAGGTTGTGGAAACACCATATATTTT
- | TRBJ1-2 | TRBV7-9 | - | CASSLGPSSGYTF | TGTGCCAGCAGCTTGGGTCCCAGTTCTGGCTACACCTTC
- | TRBJ2-3 | TRBV20-1 | - | CSASLIWRGLADTQYF | TGCAGTGCTAGTCTTATTTGGCGGGGGCTGGCCGATACGCAGTATTTT
TRBD1 | TRBJ1-2 | TRBV20-1 | - | CSARAGTGLANYGYTF | TGCAGTGCTAGGGCCGGGACAGGGCTTGCTAACTATGGCTACACCTTC
- | TRBJ2-1 | TRBV20-1 | medium-sized | CSADGPGSAYNEQFF | TGCAGTGCCGACGGGCCCGGGAGTGCCTACAATGAGCAGTTCTTC
TRBD2 | TRBJ2-1 | TRBV18 | many | CASSPLSLAGVGNEQFF | TGTGCCAGCTCACCACTCTCCTTAGCGGGAGTGGGGAATGAGCAGTTCTTC
- | TRBJ2-3 | TRBV7-3 | few | CASSSGVYTQYF | TGTGCCAGCAGCTCAGGGGTGTATACGCAGTATTTT
TRBD2 | TRBJ2-5 | TRBV20-1 | - | CSAREGLAGQETQYF | TGCAGTGCTAGAGAGGGACTAGCGGGGCAAGAGACCCAGTACTTC
- | TRBJ2-7 | TRBV27 | medium-sized | CASSRLYSYEQYF | TGTGCCAGCAGCCGACTGTACTCCTACGAGCAGTACTTC
- | TRBJ2-2 | TRBV28 | many | CASRVHTGELFF | TGTGCCAGCAGGGTCCACACCGGGGAGCTGTTTTTT
- | TRBJ2-6 | TRBV5-5 | many | CASSLKSGLMISGANVLTF | TGTGCCAGCAGCCTCAAATCAGGACTGATGATTTCTGGGGCCAACGTCCTGACTTTC
TRBD2 | TRBJ2-7 | TRBV3-1 | - | CASSPAPSGSYEQYF | TGTGCCAGCAGCCCGGCCCCTAGCGGGAGCTACGAGCAGTACTTC
- | TRBJ1-3 | TRBV6-1 | once | CASSEFRNTIYF | TGTGCCAGCAGTGAGTTTCGAAACACCATATATTTT
- | TRBJ1-2 | TRBV6-2/TRBV6-3 | - | CASSYSVYGYAF | TGTGCCAGCAGTTACTCAGTCTATGGCTACGCCTTC
TRBD2 | TRBJ2-1 | TRBV6-4 | many | CASRGREGAYNEQFF | TGTGCCAGCAGGGGAAGGGAGGGCGCTTACAATGAGCAGTTCTTC
- | TRBJ2-2 | TRBV7-8 | - | CASSRIGGAGELFF | TGTGCCAGCAGCCGTATAGGAGGGGCCGGGGAGCTGTTTTTT
- | TRBJ2-7 | TRBV20-1 | many | CSAITGAVYEQYF | TGCAGTGCCATCACCGGGGCCGTCTACGAGCAGTACTTC